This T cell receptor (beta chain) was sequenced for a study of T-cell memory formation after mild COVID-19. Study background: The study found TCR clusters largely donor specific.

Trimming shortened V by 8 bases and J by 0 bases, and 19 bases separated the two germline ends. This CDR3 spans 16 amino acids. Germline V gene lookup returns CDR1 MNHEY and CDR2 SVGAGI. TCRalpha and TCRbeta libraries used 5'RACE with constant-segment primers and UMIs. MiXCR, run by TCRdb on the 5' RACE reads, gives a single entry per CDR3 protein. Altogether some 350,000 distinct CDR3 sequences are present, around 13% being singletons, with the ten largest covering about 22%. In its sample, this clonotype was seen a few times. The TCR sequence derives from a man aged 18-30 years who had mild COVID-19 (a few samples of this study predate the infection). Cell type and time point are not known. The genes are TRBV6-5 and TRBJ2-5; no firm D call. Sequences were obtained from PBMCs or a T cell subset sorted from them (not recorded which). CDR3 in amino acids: CASAIRATSYQETQYF. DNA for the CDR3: TGTGCCAGCGCCATCCGTGCGACGTCGTACCAAGAGACCCAGTACTTC.